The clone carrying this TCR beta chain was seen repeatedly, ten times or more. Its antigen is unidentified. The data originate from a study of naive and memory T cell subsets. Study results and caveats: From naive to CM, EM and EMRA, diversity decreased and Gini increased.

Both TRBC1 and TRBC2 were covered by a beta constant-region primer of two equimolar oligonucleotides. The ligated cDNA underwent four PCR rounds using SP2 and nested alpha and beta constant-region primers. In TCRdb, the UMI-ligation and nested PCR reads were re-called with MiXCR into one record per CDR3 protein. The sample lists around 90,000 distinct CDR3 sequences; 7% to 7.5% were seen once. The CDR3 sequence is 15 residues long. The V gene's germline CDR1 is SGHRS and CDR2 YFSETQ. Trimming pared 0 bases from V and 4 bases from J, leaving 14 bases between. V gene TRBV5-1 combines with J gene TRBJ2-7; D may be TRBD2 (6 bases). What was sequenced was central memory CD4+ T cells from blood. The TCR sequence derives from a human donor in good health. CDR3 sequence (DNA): TGCGCCAGCAGCTTGGCGGGGGACGGGGGATACGAGCAGTACTTC. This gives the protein CASSLAGDGGYEQYF.